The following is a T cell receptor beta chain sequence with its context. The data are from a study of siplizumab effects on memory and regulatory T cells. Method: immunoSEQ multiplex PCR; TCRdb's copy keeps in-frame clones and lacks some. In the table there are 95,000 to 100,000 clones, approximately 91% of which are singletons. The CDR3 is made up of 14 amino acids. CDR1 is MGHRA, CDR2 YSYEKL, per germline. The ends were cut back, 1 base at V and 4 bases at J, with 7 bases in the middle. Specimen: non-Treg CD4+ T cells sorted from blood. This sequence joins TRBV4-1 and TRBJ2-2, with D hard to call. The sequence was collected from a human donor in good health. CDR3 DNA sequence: TGCGCCAGCAGCCAAGTAGGTTCCACCGGGGAGCTGTTTTTT. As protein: CASSQVGSTGELFF.